A selection of T cell receptor beta chains follows, all from one sample in a study of blood T cell repertoires in COVID-19. Sequencing was performed with immunoSEQ multiplex PCR; in TCRdb, only in-frame clones are kept and a portion is missing. The table shows tens of thousands of clones, with approximately 80% occurring only once. The specimen was peripheral blood. These TCRs come from a man aged 30 to 39 with COVID-19, enrolled during active disease. The CDR3 runs from the conserved cysteine through the conserved F or W. The D gene is left open where the match is weak. Size is stated for part of the rows, as once, few or many counts, or as a class when the clone is expanded.

v_call: TRBV6-5; clone_size: -; d_call: TRBD1; j_call: TRBJ1-1; cdr3_nt: TGTGCCAGTAAACAGGGGTTCACTGAAGCTTTCTTT; cdr3_aa: CASKQGFTEAFF
v_call: TRBV5-4; clone_size: -; d_call: TRBD2; j_call: TRBJ2-5; cdr3_nt: TGTGCCAGCAGCAGAACTAGCGGGAACGGCGAGACCCAGTACTTC; cdr3_aa: CASSRTSGNGETQYF
v_call: TRBV2; clone_size: once; d_call: -; j_call: TRBJ2-1; cdr3_nt: TGTGCCAGCATGGAGACAGACTCCTACAATGAGCAGTTCTTC; cdr3_aa: CASMETDSYNEQFF
v_call: TRBV5-6; clone_size: -; d_call: TRBD1; j_call: TRBJ1-1; cdr3_nt: TGTGCCAGCAGTTTGACAGGGCTCAACACTGAAGCTTTCTTT; cdr3_aa: CASSLTGLNTEAFF
v_call: TRBV28; clone_size: -; d_call: TRBD2; j_call: TRBJ2-7; cdr3_nt: TGTGCCAGCAGTGCACCGGGACTAGCGGTCTACGAGCAGTACTTC; cdr3_aa: CASSAPGLAVYEQYF
v_call: TRBV5-4; clone_size: -; d_call: TRBD1; j_call: TRBJ2-1; cdr3_nt: TGTGCCAGCAGCTTAGTGGACAGGGATTTCAATGAGCAGTTCTTC; cdr3_aa: CASSLVDRDFNEQFF
v_call: TRBV7-9; clone_size: -; d_call: -; j_call: TRBJ1-2; cdr3_nt: TGTGCCAGCAGCCCGACTCTAGATTACGGCTACACCTTC; cdr3_aa: CASSPTLDYGYTF
v_call: TRBV30; clone_size: -; d_call: -; j_call: TRBJ1-3; cdr3_nt: TGTGCCTGGAGGAGGAGGTCAGAAGGAAACACCATATATTTT; cdr3_aa: CAWRRRSEGNTIYF
v_call: TRBV9; clone_size: -; d_call: TRBD1; j_call: TRBJ2-3; cdr3_nt: TGTGCCAGCAAAGGACAGGCCTCCACAGATACGCAGTATTTT; cdr3_aa: CASKGQASTDTQYF
v_call: TRBV6-5; clone_size: few; d_call: -; j_call: TRBJ1-2; cdr3_nt: TGTGCCAGCAGCCCCGGGGGGCGGCACTATGGCTACACCTTC; cdr3_aa: CASSPGGRHYGYTF
v_call: TRBV24-1; clone_size: -; d_call: TRBD1; j_call: TRBJ2-3; cdr3_nt: TGTGCCACCAGTGAGGAGGGACAGGGAGGGAGCACAGATACGCAGTATTTT; cdr3_aa: CATSEEGQGGSTDTQYF
v_call: TRBV18; clone_size: -; d_call: -; j_call: TRBJ1-1; cdr3_nt: TGTGCCAGCTCACCGGGGGCCCCGAGGACTGAAGCTTTCTTT; cdr3_aa: CASSPGAPRTEAFF
v_call: TRBV19; clone_size: -; d_call: TRBD1; j_call: TRBJ1-2; cdr3_nt: TGTGCCAGTAGCCCGGGTGGAGGGGGCAATGGCTACACCTTC; cdr3_aa: CASSPGGGGNGYTF
v_call: TRBV2; clone_size: -; d_call: TRBD1; j_call: TRBJ2-3; cdr3_nt: TGTGCCAGCAGTGCGGACAGGGACCCGATCACAGATACGCAGTATTTT; cdr3_aa: CASSADRDPITDTQYF
v_call: TRBV20-1; clone_size: -; d_call: TRBD1; j_call: TRBJ1-2; cdr3_nt: TGCAGTGCTGGTGGACAGGGGAACTATGGCTACACCTTC; cdr3_aa: CSAGGQGNYGYTF
v_call: TRBV9; clone_size: -; d_call: -; j_call: TRBJ1-2; cdr3_nt: TGTGCCAGCAGCAGCCGCAAATCTGATGGCTACACCTTC; cdr3_aa: CASSSRKSDGYTF